This entry is about one T cell receptor (beta chain). What it binds is unknown. Lung cancer patients with chemo-refractory metastatic non-small-cell disease were given focal radiation plus CTLA-4 blockade with ipilimumab. Assay: immunoSEQ multiplex PCR; the TCRdb copy retains only in-frame clones and omits some. In the table there are approximately 82,000 clones, over 75% of which are singletons. V lost 2 bases, J lost 2 bases, and 13 bases lay in between. CDR3 length: 15 amino acids. CDR1 GTSNPN and CDR2 SVGIG come from the germline V gene (reference sequence). These data originate in a study of radiotherapy plus CTLA-4 blockade in lung cancer. Study details: Objective response was observed in about 19% of patients, and disease control in 30% to 40%.

Overall study results and limits: How blood T cell clones changed early, along with interferon-beta, reportedly forecast response best. After treatment with radiotherapy plus ipilimumab, TCR clones that came from the tumor expanded in blood.

This chain joins TRBV30 and TRBJ2-1, with D maybe TRBD1 (6 bases). The sequences come from peripheral blood, collected from a patient treated with radiotherapy plus ipilimumab. This TCR was sampled from a human donor with non-small cell lung cancer that progressed on radiotherapy plus ipilimumab. The CDR3 here is CAWSSGTPTYNEQFF. DNA of the CDR3: TGTGCCTGGAGTTCAGGGACACCTACCTACAATGAGCAGTTCTTC.